Sequencing of this T cell receptor (beta chain) was carried out in a study of blood T cell repertoires in COVID-19. Overall study: The analysed material was cDNA or gDNA that came from T cells, B-cell-depleted T cells, or PBMCs.

V was pared by 5 bases and J by 5 bases, with 13 bases between. CDR1 and CDR2 from the germline V gene are SGHAT and FQDESV (reference sequence). CDR3 length equals 14 residues. Profiled with immunoSEQ multiplex PCR; TCRdb holds only in-frame clones, not every one. This repertoire shows 290,000 or so clones, about four fifths found once; its top ten account for 5%. Those enrolled, adults aged 18 to 89 years, came from fewer than 25 US areas. Researchers sorted participants into cohorts using their self-reported clinical history. Exposed study participants had met a COVID-19 case within 2 weeks before entry.

The source is a man aged 35 to 55 who had been exposed to COVID-19. Input material: PBMCs or T cells enriched from blood (not recorded which). The chain is built from TRBV11-1 and TRBJ2-1; D is possibly TRBD2 (6 bases). The CDR3 loop is CASSPWGGNNEQFF. As DNA, the CDR3 is TGTGCCAGCAGCCCCTGGGGAGGAAACAATGAGCAGTTCTTC.